Listed below are T cell receptor beta chains from one sample, sequenced in a study of blood T cell repertoires in COVID-19. Repertoires were generated with immunoSEQ multiplex PCR, while TCRdb's copy carries only in-frame clones and drops some. Here the sample spans under 100,000 clones, around 92% being singletons. Sequenced input: peripheral blood. These receptor sequences come from a woman aged 55-69 years with active COVID-19. Both conserved end residues are part of each CDR3. Fields, in order: D gene, V gene, CDR3 protein. D genes are given only for firm matches.

TRBD1 | TRBV7-9 | CASSLTGGGQPQHF
NA | TRBV11-2 | CASSSVTGSTNEKLFF
NA | TRBV7-9 | CASSLVEGFFGEQFF
NA | TRBV18 | CASSPLEADMLSYEQYF
TRBD1 | TRBV5-8 | CASREAGTGGGVVF
NA | TRBV12-5 | CASGSRSPDTQYF
TRBD2 | TRBV7-2 | CASSATSGAPYEQYF
TRBD1 | TRBV2 | CASSPGTGAFSNQPQHF
NA | TRBV27 | CASSSNLETQYF
NA | TRBV6-5 | CASSYTGSEQFF
NA | TRBV10-1 | CASSESWGRGEKLFF
TRBD1 | TRBV11-2 | CASRPGQASPEQFF
TRBD1 | TRBV25-1 | CASSGTGHNSPLHF
TRBD2 | TRBV7-2 | CASSIGTSVLRDTQYF
TRBD1 | TRBV29-1 | CSVVMGQSYEQYF
NA | TRBV7-9 | CASSLMNTEAFF
NA | TRBV28 | CASRNLGGIGYTF
TRBD1 | TRBV30 | CAWSTGGNQPQHF
NA | TRBV11-2 | CASTPNTGIGNTGELFF
NA | TRBV28 | CASSSTHRTHNEQFF